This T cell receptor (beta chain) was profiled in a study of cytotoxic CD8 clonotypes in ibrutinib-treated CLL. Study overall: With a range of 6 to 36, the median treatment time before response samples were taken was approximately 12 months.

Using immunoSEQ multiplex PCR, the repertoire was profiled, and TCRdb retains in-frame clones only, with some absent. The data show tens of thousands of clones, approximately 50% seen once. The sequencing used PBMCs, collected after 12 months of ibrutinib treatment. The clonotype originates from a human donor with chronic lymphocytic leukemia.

The chain's CDR3 is CASSPTDRAVEEQYF. The CDR3, as DNA: TGTGCCAGCAGCCCGACCGACAGGGCAGTCGAGGAGCAGTACTTC. This rearrangement joins TRBV9 to TRBJ2-7; TRBD1 agrees at 7 bases. The CDR3 is 15 amino acids. Germline V gene data show CDR1 as SGDLS and CDR2 as YYNGEE. The V segment lost 4 bases and the J segment 7 bases; nucleotides outside the gene matches: 14.